The present TCR beta chain was sequenced within a study of T-cell memory formation after mild COVID-19. Study overall: Largely donor-specific sequence clusters came from a couple of donors.

Study-level points and caveats: Memory cells collected pre-infection included some clones that later responded, suggesting cross-reactive memory joined. Clones that contracted from day 15 to 85 were balanced CD4/CD8, while later expanders leaned CD4+.

5'RACE with constant-segment primers built TCRalpha and TCRbeta cDNA libraries with UMIs. Each CDR3 protein is one row after TCRdb ran MiXCR on the 5' RACE reads. The table shows fewer than 500,000 distinct CDR3 sequences, with 25% occurring only once. V was shortened by 3 bases and J by 9 bases, with 6 bases between the two germline ends. The CDR3 consists of 11 residues. CDR1 is SGHRS, CDR2 YFSETQ, per germline. A word on this clonotype: Its antigen is unidentified.

The sequenced material came from PBMCs or a T cell subset sorted from them (not recorded which). The V and J genes are TRBV5-1 and TRBJ1-4; no clear D gene. This receptor was identified in an adult woman who had mild COVID-19 (a few samples of this study predate the infection). Cell type and time point are not known. The CDR3 sequence is CASSSEQKLFF. For the CDR3, the DNA is TGCGCCAGCAGCTCTGAGCAAAAACTGTTTTTT.